The 8 T cell receptor beta chains below were found in one sample sequenced in a study of blood T cell repertoires in COVID-19. The repertoire was sequenced with immunoSEQ multiplex PCR; TCRdb's copy has only in-frame clones and lacks some. The sample lists under 200,000 clones, more than 70% occurring once. What was sequenced was peripheral blood. These receptors were taken from a man aged 35 to 55 with active or convalescent COVID-19.

This rearrangement joins TRBV3-1 (or the pseudogene TRBV3-2) to TRBJ2-7, with a tentative D call TRBD1 (6 bases). V was pared by 4 bases and J by 2 bases, with 18 bases between. Germline V gene sequence: CDR1 LGHDT, CDR2 YNNKEL (reference sequence). There are 16 residues in the CDR3. CDR3 bases: TGTGCCAGCAGCCCTGTGTATGGGACAAATACCTACGAGCAGTACTTC. It specifies CASSPVYGTNTYEQYF.

The J gene is TRBJ1-2, the V gene TRBV19; 7 bases fit TRBD1. With 1 base clipped from V and 8 bases from J, the junction kept 7 bases outside the gene matches. Per the germline V gene, CDR1 is LNHDA and CDR2 is SQIVND (reference sequence). The CDR3 extends over 14 amino acids. The CDR3 DNA follows: TGTGCCAGTAGTATAGCACAGGGGCCTTCGGGCTACACCTTC. It encodes CASSIAQGPSGYTF. The full variable domain, rest sourced from reference TRBV19 and TRBJ1-2, is DGGITQSPKYLFRKEGQNVTLSCEQNLNHDAMYWYRQDPGQGLRLIYYSQIVNDFQKGDIAEGYSVSREKKESFPLTVTSAQKNPTAFYLCASSIAQGPSGYTFGSGTRLTVV.

The table lists this clone with a count of one. This chain uses TRBV11-1 with TRBJ1-1, with D perhaps TRBD1 (6 bases). Trimming left V 0 bases short and J 2 bases short, with 13 bases between. Germline-derived CDR1 and CDR2 are SGHAT and FQDESV (reference sequence). This CDR3 is 16 amino acids long. For the CDR3, the DNA is TGTGCCAGCAGCTTAGCGTCAACAGGGACCAACACTGAAGCTTTCTTT. Translation gives CASSLASTGTNTEAFF.

This clone was seen a handful of times. The J gene is TRBJ1-1, the V gene TRBV29-1; the D is unclear. Germline CDR1 is SQVTM and CDR2 is ANQGSEA. CDR3 length: 12 amino acids. V gave up 5 bases and J gave up 0 bases, with 7 bases separating them. CDR3 region: CSVSVMNTEAFF. The CDR3, as DNA: TGCAGCGTTTCGGTAATGAACACTGAAGCTTTCTTT.

The CDR3 sequence is CATSEGQMGEQYF. DNA of the CDR3: TGTGCCACCAGCGAGGGACAGATGGGAGAGCAGTACTTC. The V and J genes are TRBV15 and TRBJ2-7; 7 positions match TRBD1. The CDR3 totals 13 residues. J lost 7 bases, V lost 5 bases, and 8 bases had no gene match. Germline assignment: CDR1 LNHNV and CDR2 YYDKDF (reference sequence).

The V gene is TRBV10-3, the J gene TRBJ1-3; TRBD1 is a possible D gene (6 bases). The germline V gene encodes CDR1 ENHRY and CDR2 SYGVKD. CDR3 length equals 17 residues. V lost 3 bases, J lost 7 bases, and 22 bases lay in between. Written as DNA, the CDR3 is TGTGCCATCAGTGATAGAAATCCCGGGACAAGTCAGAACACCATATATTTT. This codes for CAISDRNPGTSQNTIYF.

The CDR3 sequence: CASSDLLAGDSTDTQYF. Here the CDR3 DNA reads TGTGCCAGCAGTGATTTGCTAGCGGGGGATAGCACAGATACGCAGTATTTT. V usage is TRBV2 and J usage is TRBJ2-3; 10 bases fit TRBD2. With V trimmed by 3 bases and J by 0 bases, 6 bases remained unmatched. CDR1 and CDR2 from the germline V gene are SNHLY and FYNNEI. The CDR3 extends over 17 amino acids.

This rearrangement joins TRBV3-1 (or the pseudogene TRBV3-2) to TRBJ2-1; no clear D gene. Trimming removed 1 base at V and 2 bases at J, with 9 bases between. Germline lookup yields CDR1 LGHDT and CDR2 YNNKEL (reference sequence). The CDR3 runs 15 residues. CDR3 protein: CASSQADSTYNEQFF. The DNA of the CDR3 is TGTGCCAGCAGCCAAGCCGACTCCACCTACAATGAGCAGTTCTTC.